By its share, the clone carrying this TCR beta chain is medium-sized. Its antigen is unidentified. The sample originates from a study of T cell repertoires in aging, cancer and after chemotherapy. Overall study context: Glioblastoma patients receiving temozolomide-based therapy gave paired samples before and after chemotherapy. Notes on the study in general: Compared with age-matched healthy donors, untreated hematological or solid cancer patients showed higher blood TCR clonality.

Multiplex touch-down PCR with TRB-A/B primers amplified rearranged V-D-J TRB sequences. TCRdb recomputed calls from the multiplex PCR reads with MiXCR, one row per CDR3 protein. Of fewer than 2,000 distinct CDR3 sequences in the sample, 20% to 25% are singletons; the top ten hold 35% to 50%. The template was genomic DNA from peripheral blood, not RNA. Trimming removed 4 bases at V and 4 bases at J, with 2 bases between. The germline CDR1 and CDR2 sequences are MNHNY and SVGAGI (reference sequence). The length of the CDR3 is 11 residues. The chain combines TRBV6-6 with TRBJ1-5; the D is unclear. The origin of this receptor is a human donor with a solid tumor. Sequenced material: blood. CDR3 DNA: TGTGCCAGCAGTTCGAATCAGCCCCAGCATTTT. Translated, it gives CASSSNQPQHF.